These 5 T cell receptor beta chains were all obtained from the same sample, sequenced in a study of blood T cell repertoires in COVID-19 (dated by TCRdb to about 2020). The library was produced with the immunoSEQ multiplex PCR assay. The source is immuneACCESS, and TCRdb retained only in-frame sequences with V and J called. Part of the clones is not carried over; for the studies checked, unresolved V genes explain less than half of this, and the remainder is unexplained. This sample comprises approximately 170,000 clones, about four fifths of them detected only once. 10% to 15% of the sample comes from the top ten. The sample consisted of peripheral blood. These receptors all come from a man between 65 and 80 years old who had recovered from COVID-19.

This clone appeared a single time. The chain links TRBV20-1 to TRBJ2-7; weak D call: TRBD1 (7 bases). V was shortened by 5 bases and J by 13 bases, with 18 bases between the two germline ends. This CDR3 has 11 residues. Germline V gene data show CDR1 as DFQATT and CDR2 as SNEGSKA (reference sequence). This CDR3 is CSAYWGDSGYF. The CDR3 coding sequence is TGCAGTGCTTATTGGGGGGACAGCGGATACTTC.

The chain carries TRBV6-2 or TRBV6-3 and TRBJ2-2; 9 positions match TRBD1. The germline V gene has CDR1 MNHEY and CDR2 SVGEGT. The J segment lost 7 bases and the V segment lost 5 bases, leaving 8 bases of the junction unmatched. This CDR3 has 15 residues. The CDR3 coding sequence is TGTGCCAGCAGTCCGGACAGGGGTCGAGTCGGGGAGCTGTTTTTT. Translated, it gives CASSPDRGRVGELFF.

This chain links TRBV6-5 with TRBJ2-5; D is undetermined. The CDR3 runs to 13 residues. Trimming removed 5 bases at V and 4 bases at J, with 11 bases between. Germline loops: CDR1 MNHEY, CDR2 SVGAGI. CDR3 DNA: TGTGCCAGCAGTCCCAACAGTAGAGAGACCCAGTACTTC. The encoded protein is CASSPNSRETQYF.

The chain is built from TRBV28 and TRBJ2-5; D might be TRBD2 (5 bases). Germline loops: CDR1 MDHEN, CDR2 SYDVKM. The CDR3 sequence is 13 residues long. V lost 5 bases and J lost 5, with 12 bases in between. CDR3 bases: TGTGCCAGCAGTCCAAGGGAGCACGAGACCCAGTACTTC. Its protein is CASSPREHETQYF.

The J gene is TRBJ2-6, the V gene TRBV28, with TRBD1 identical over 8 bases. The CDR3 spans 17 residues. Trimming at V came to 5 bases and at J to 0 bases, leaving 6 bases not matched to a gene. Germline values: CDR1 MDHEN, CDR2 SYDVKM. The CDR3 region is CASSGQGGFSGANVLTF. The CDR3 DNA follows: TGTGCCAGCAGTGGACAGGGAGGTTTCTCTGGGGCCAACGTCCTGACTTTC.